The 11 T cell receptor beta chains below were found in one sample sequenced in a study of vaccination and CD4 T cells after COVID-19. Oncomine TCR Beta short-read sequencing was applied to DNA from cultured CD4+ T cells. Each CDR3 protein gets one entry after TCRdb re-called the PCR reads with MiXCR. The table includes about 5,000 distinct CDR3 sequences, roughly 60% detected once. Treatment described: approximately 9-day PBMC culture with coronavirus spike peptide pools or control peptides (ViraFEST assay). It was before the COVID-19 pandemic (2011-2018) that the unexposed donor's CD4+ T cells were collected. The antigens for these receptors are not known. Sequencing was carried out using CD4+ T cells from blood, cultured in vitro. These receptors were collected from a human donor in good health.

The chain couples TRBV7-6 to TRBJ1-6; no clear D. Germline V gene lookup returns CDR1 SGHVS and CDR2 FNYEAQ. The CDR3 extends over 15 amino acids. V shed 6 bases and J shed 10 bases, with 19 bases lying between them. The DNA of the CDR3 is TGTGCCAGCAGTGGAGAGTCGGGTGTGGGGTCACCCCTCCACTTT. Its protein product is CASSGESGVGSPLHF.

The table lists this clonotype with a few counts. The genes are TRBV7-9 and TRBJ2-5; D not certain. CDR1 and CDR2 from the germline V gene are SEHNR and FQNEAQ (reference sequence). This CDR3 comprises 11 residues. The germline V and J ends were trimmed by 5 bases and 9 bases, with 10 bases remaining between them. As DNA, the CDR3 is TGTGCCAGCAGCCCGCAGGACGCCCAGTACTTC. This encodes CASSPQDAQYF.

V and J are TRBV7-2 and TRBJ2-2, with TRBD2 as a possible D gene (6 bases). The CDR3 sequence is 17 residues long. The V end was cut by 4 bases, the J end by 0 bases, with 15 bases between. The germline V gene has CDR1 SGHTA and CDR2 FQGNSA. The CDR3 DNA is TGTGCCAGCAGCTCCAAGGGACCGGGGGCGAACACCGGGGAGCTGTTTTTT. This gives the protein CASSSKGPGANTGELFF. Variable domain in full (rest from reference TRBV7-2 and TRBJ2-2): GAGVSQSPSNKVTEKGKDVELRCDPISGHTALYWYRQSLGQGLEFLIYFQGNSAPDKSGLPSDRFSAERTGGSVSTLTIQRTQQEDSAVYLCASSSKGPGANTGELFFGEGSRLTVL.

The sample holds one count of this clonotype. The chain joins TRBV20-1 to TRBJ2-5, with 7 positions matching TRBD2. The CDR3 is 14 residues long. Trimming cost V 6 bases and J 4 bases; bases outside gene matches: 11. The V gene's germline CDR1 is DFQATT and CDR2 SNEGSKA (reference sequence). In DNA, the CDR3 is TGCAGTGCGGAACTTGACCCGGGGGGAGAGACCCAGTACTTC. This translates into CSAELDPGGETQYF.

The chain recombines TRBV20-1 with TRBJ1-5; no clear D gene. The CDR3 totals 12 residues. Germline-derived CDR1 and CDR2 are DFQATT and SNEGSKA (reference sequence). V was trimmed by 0 bases and J by 5 bases, leaving 5 bases between them. CDR3 sequence (DNA): TGCAGTGCTAGAGAGGGCCATCAGCCCCAGCATTTT. Its translation is CSAREGHQPQHF.

CDR3 sequence: CASSYHGTKNYGYTF. In DNA, the CDR3 is TGTGCCAGCAGTTACCACGGGACAAAGAACTATGGCTACACCTTC. The V and J genes are TRBV6-5 and TRBJ1-2, with D possibly TRBD1 on 6 matching bases. With 2 bases removed from V and 2 bases from J, the gap between germline ends came to 12 bases. The CDR3 runs to 15 residues. Germline V CDR1 and CDR2: MNHEY, SVGAGI.

The rearrangement links TRBV19 to TRBJ1-1; 7 bases are a match to TRBD1. Germline assignment: CDR1 LNHDA and CDR2 SQIVND (reference sequence). This CDR3 has 14 residues. The trim removed 8 bases at V and 2 bases at J, leaving 8 bases unmatched. The CDR3 loop reads CASRQGTLNTEAFF. The DNA for the CDR3 is TGTGCCAGTCGACAGGGTACCTTAAACACTGAAGCTTTCTTT.

The CDR3 reads CASTQGLGYTF. CDR3 nucleotides: TGTGCCAGCACCCAGGGGTTGGGCTACACCTTC. The chain is built from TRBV6-1 and TRBJ1-2, with D possibly TRBD1 on 6 matching bases. Trimming stripped 7 bases from V and 8 bases from J, with 11 bases between. Germline V lookup: CDR1 MNHNS, CDR2 SASEGT. The CDR3 runs to 11 residues.

This chain connects TRBV27 to TRBJ2-3; no clear D. The germline V and J ends were trimmed by 2 bases and 1 base, with 10 bases remaining between them. Germline CDR1 reads MNHEY; CDR2 reads SMNVEV (reference sequence). This CDR3 has 15 residues. CDR3 sequence: CASSLTSARTDTQYF. The CDR3 nucleotides read TGTGCCAGCAGTTTAACCAGCGCCCGCACAGATACGCAGTATTTT.

The genes are TRBV25-1 and TRBJ1-4; 8 positions match TRBD1. V lost 4 bases to trimming and J lost 7 bases; unmatched junction nucleotides: 8. This CDR3 has 15 amino acids. Per germline, CDR1 MGHDK and CDR2 SYGVNS. The CDR3 here is CASSVSGQGPEKLFF. In DNA, the CDR3 is TGTGCCAGCAGTGTGTCCGGACAGGGACCTGAAAAACTGTTTTTT.

The rearrangement uses TRBV2 and TRBJ2-6; D gene uncertain. Germline V gene lookup returns CDR1 SNHLY and CDR2 FYNNEI. V was pared by 5 bases and J by 0 bases, with 8 bases between. The CDR3 has 15 residues. CDR3 sequence reads: CASSKQLSGANVLTF. The CDR3 DNA sequence: TGTGCCAGCAGTAAACAACTCTCTGGGGCCAACGTCCTGACTTTC.